The clone carrying this T cell receptor beta chain was seen once. The antigen remains undetermined. A sample-barcoded 5' primer and a J-beta primer mix were used in a second PCR of roughly 7 to 11 cycles. Unique molecular identifiers of 12 random nucleotides labeled each cDNA. TCRdb redid the calling of the 5' RACE reads with MiXCR, one entry per CDR3 protein. Found here are 650,000 or so distinct CDR3 sequences, roughly half of them singletons; the top ten hold approximately 15%. Per the germline V gene, CDR1 is SGHTA and CDR2 is FQGNSA. The CDR3 length is 12 residues. Trimming pared 2 bases from V and 3 bases from J, leaving 5 bases between. These data are taken from a study of blood T cells in healthy people across ages. The wider study: Template switching recovered approximately one barcoded beta molecule for every two T cells.

Study results and limitations: A strong correlation between TCR beta diversity and naive T cell percentage was seen. PBMCs were not sorted, which prevented a conclusive comparison of naive versus antigen-experienced cells.

The TCR originated in a woman over 75 in good health. This chain connects TRBV7-2 to TRBJ2-7; no reliable D call. Material: blood. The CDR3 nucleotides are TGTGCCAGCAGCTTACAGAACTACGAGCAGTACTTC. Its translation: CASSLQNYEQYF.